This T cell receptor (beta chain) was sequenced during a study of blood T cell repertoires in COVID-19. Study information: Acute and convalescent COVID-19 specimens originated in the United States, Italy and Spain.

Seattle patients were enrolled during active infection and followed longitudinally. Original data processing: Reference gene primers were amplified, and this amplification served to estimate nucleated cell counts. TCRdb's table, derived via immunoSEQ multiplex PCR, lists solely in-frame clones and lacks some. That table furnishes V, J and clone size, whereas the DNA furnished D and trimming. The sample lists 210,000 or so clones; under 85% were seen once. The germline gives CDR1 SEHNR, CDR2 FQNEAQ (reference sequence). The CDR3 runs 16 residues. The V end lost 7 bases, the J end lost 2 bases, and 18 bases lay between the germline ends.

The TCR sequence derives from a woman over 75 with COVID-19, enrolled during active disease. The chain carries TRBV7-9 and TRBJ2-1, with D possibly matching TRBD2 (5 bases). The sample consisted of peripheral blood. CDR3 DNA sequence: TGTGCCAGCACCCAATACCCCCGAGGGACCTACAATGAGCAGTTCTTC. Amino acid sequence: CASTQYPRGTYNEQFF. The entire variable domain, with the rest obtained from reference TRBV7-9 and TRBJ2-1, is as follows: DTGVSQNPRHKITKRGQNVTFRCDPISEHNRLYWYRQTLGQGPEFLTYFQNEAQLEKSRLLSDRFSAERPKGSFSTLEIQRTEQGDSAMYLCASTQYPRGTYNEQFFGPGTRLTVL.